The 28 T cell receptor beta chains in this list originate from one sample, sequenced in a study of cytomegalovirus exposure and HLA in healthy donors. Sequencing was performed with immunoSEQ multiplex PCR; in TCRdb, only in-frame clones are kept and a portion is missing. The top ten clones hold around 5.5% of a sample with roughly 64,000 clones, 90% to 95% of them seen once. Sequences were obtained from PBMCs. The receptors here all came from a young woman in good health and CMV-seropositive.

The V gene is TRBV20-1, the J gene TRBJ2-7; D call uncertain. The V gene's germline CDR1 is DFQATT and CDR2 SNEGSKA (reference sequence). The CDR3 runs to 11 residues. Trimming pared 3 bases from V and 5 bases from J, leaving 8 bases between. The CDR3 loop is CSARVNNEQYF. The CDR3 bases are TGCAGTGCTAGGGTCAACAACGAGCAGTACTTC.

This chain links TRBV27 with TRBJ2-5, with 8 bases matching TRBD2. The V segment lost 5 bases and the J segment 2 bases; nucleotides outside the gene matches: 4. Germline V gene lookup returns CDR1 MNHEY and CDR2 SMNVEV (reference sequence). The CDR3 has 14 residues. The CDR3 DNA reads as TGTGCCAGCAGTCTTAGCGGGGCGCAAGAGACCCAGTACTTC. It translates to CASSLSGAQETQYF.

J is TRBJ1-6 and V is TRBV9; TRBD1 is a possible D gene (6 bases). The CDR3 loop spans 19 amino acids. V lost 0 bases and J lost 1, with 17 bases in between. Germline V gives CDR1 SGDLS, CDR2 YYNGEE. CDR3 in amino acids: CASSVEQGNMGSYNSPLHF. The CDR3 DNA sequence: TGTGCCAGCAGCGTAGAACAGGGAAATATGGGGTCCTATAATTCACCCCTCCACTTT.

The V and J genes are TRBV4-3 and TRBJ1-2, with TRBD1 identical over 7 bases. Germline-derived CDR1 and CDR2 are LGHNA and YSLEER. CDR3 length: 15 amino acids. With 2 bases clipped from V and 8 bases from J, the junction kept 11 bases outside the gene matches. The CDR3, as DNA: TGCGCCAGCAGCCAATGGGCCGACAGGGCGGTAGGCTACACCTTC. It specifies CASSQWADRAVGYTF.

The chain joins TRBV13 to TRBJ2-2; 7 nucleotides match TRBD1. V dropped 6 bases and J dropped 6; count of bases not matched to a gene: 13. CDR1 and CDR2 (germline): PRHDT, FYEKMQ (reference sequence). The CDR3 is 16 amino acids. CDR3 residues: CASSSGTDGLAGELFF. The CDR3 DNA reads TGTGCCAGCAGTTCCGGGACAGATGGCCTGGCCGGGGAGCTGTTTTTT.

In its sample, this clone was seen once. The chain links TRBV19 to TRBJ2-3, with D possibly matching TRBD2 (6 bases). Germline V gene lookup returns CDR1 LNHDA and CDR2 SQIVND (reference sequence). Deletions cut 10 bases from V and 3 bases from J, with 20 bases between. The CDR3 spans 15 residues. DNA of the CDR3: TGTGCCACCTCAATAGCGGTCCGAGGAACAGATACGCAGTATTTT. It specifies CATSIAVRGTDTQYF.

This clone was observed a handful of times. The V call is TRBV30, the J call TRBJ1-2; D is ambiguous. CDR1 and CDR2 from the germline V gene are GTSNPN and SVGIG (reference sequence). V was pared by 0 bases and J by 8 bases, with 13 bases between. The CDR3 consists of 13 residues. The CDR3 region has the DNA TGTGCCTGGAGTGTCGGGAGCCCAAGGGGCTACACCTTC. This codes for CAWSVGSPRGYTF.

The chain uses TRBV29-1 and TRBJ1-3; D may be TRBD1 (5 bases). The V and J ends lost 5 bases and 4 bases respectively, with 9 bases between them. Per the germline V gene, CDR1 is SQVTM and CDR2 is ANQGSEA. This CDR3 contains 12 residues. The CDR3 spells CSVRGFGNTIYF. Here the CDR3 DNA reads TGCAGCGTTCGGGGGTTCGGAAACACCATATATTTT.

The chain employs TRBV25-1 and TRBJ1-3, with D unresolved. The ends were cut back, 5 bases at V and 4 bases at J, with 9 bases in the middle. This CDR3 has 13 residues. CDR1 and CDR2 from the germline V gene are MGHDK and SYGVNS. CDR3 protein: CASSTSPGNTIYF. DNA of the CDR3: TGTGCCAGCAGTACCAGTCCGGGAAACACCATATATTTT.

This chain joins TRBV23-1 and TRBJ2-1, with TRBD2 identical over 7 bases. TRBV23-1 is identified as an open reading frame with a role that is uncertain. The V segment lost 0 bases and the J segment 3 bases; nucleotides outside the gene matches: 8. This CDR3 is built from 17 residues. DNA of the CDR3: TGCGCCAGCAGTCAATCGCGGGGGAAGAGGGTCTACAATGAGCAGTTCTTC. This codes for CASSQSRGKRVYNEQFF.

This clone has just one count. The chain joins TRBV29-1 to TRBJ2-7; D possibly corresponds to TRBD1 (6 bases). This CDR3 is built from 14 residues. The germline V gene encodes CDR1 SQVTM and CDR2 ANQGSEA. The V end lost 6 bases, the J end lost 2 bases, and 17 bases lay between the germline ends. CDR3 loop: CSVKGSDSAYEQYF. The CDR3 nucleotides are TGCAGCGTCAAAGGATCGGACAGTGCCTACGAGCAGTACTTC.

The V call is TRBV7-3, the J call TRBJ1-3, with TRBD1 matching over 10 bases. Germline loops: CDR1 SGHTA, CDR2 FQGTGA. CDR3 length equals 14 residues. Germline trimming cut 3 bases from V and 7 bases from J; bases unmatched to any gene: 3. CDR3 loop: CASSFTGQGNTIYF. The CDR3 nucleotides read TGTGCCAGCAGCTTTACGGGACAGGGGAACACCATATATTTT.

V is TRBV9 and J is TRBJ2-7; 11 nucleotides line up with TRBD1. The J segment lost 6 bases and the V segment lost 7 bases, leaving 3 bases of the junction unmatched. Germline V gene lookup returns CDR1 SGDLS and CDR2 YYNGEE. This CDR3 has 12 amino acids. CDR3 amino acids: CASGTGGSEQYF. For the CDR3, the DNA is TGTGCCAGCGGGACAGGGGGATCCGAGCAGTACTTC.

CDR3 loop: CASSQDPGQASQPQHF. The CDR3 coding sequence is TGTGCCAGCAGCCAAGACCCCGGACAGGCCAGTCAGCCCCAGCATTTT. This chain uses TRBV4-2 with TRBJ1-5; 7 positions agree with TRBD1. From germline, CDR1 is LGHNA and CDR2 YNFKEQ. With 0 bases clipped from V and 6 bases from J, the junction kept 8 bases outside the gene matches. The CDR3 consists of 16 residues.

V and J are TRBV18 and TRBJ2-1; D is possibly TRBD2 (6 bases). The germline CDR1 and CDR2 sequences are KGHSH and LQKENI. This CDR3 spans 15 amino acids. V lost 0 bases and J 6 bases, leaving 12 bases between the germline ends. The CDR3 is CASSPPAGRSNEQFF. Written as DNA, the CDR3 is TGTGCCAGCTCACCACCGGCCGGGAGAAGCAATGAGCAGTTCTTC.

DNA for the CDR3: TGTGCCAGCAGCTCGGCGGGACAGAGTTTCAATCAGCCCCAGCATTTT. Its protein is CASSSAGQSFNQPQHF. V usage is TRBV6-6 and J usage is TRBJ1-5; 7 bases agree with TRBD1. Germline CDR1 MNHNY, CDR2 SVGAGI (reference sequence). The CDR3 runs to 16 residues. The junction had 11 bases not matched to a gene; V was cut back by 6 bases and J by 3 bases.

This chain connects TRBV15 to TRBJ2-1; 14 positions match TRBD2. Per the germline V gene, CDR1 is LNHNV and CDR2 is YYDKDF (reference sequence). This CDR3 has 18 amino acids. The junction had 12 bases not matched to a gene; V was cut back by 7 bases and J by 4 bases. The CDR3 sequence: CATMDGTSGSFGYNEQFF. CDR3 sequence (DNA): TGTGCCACCATGGATGGGACTAGCGGGAGTTTTGGATACAATGAGCAGTTCTTC.

This clone has just one count. The V gene is TRBV5-1, the J gene TRBJ2-1; 8 bases fit TRBD1. V lost 3 bases and J lost 5; bases outside the gene matches: 4. The CDR3 contains 14 residues. Germline-derived CDR1 and CDR2 are SGHRS and YFSETQ. CDR3 coding DNA: TGCGCCAGCAGCTCTCAGGGGGCCCACAATGAGCAGTTCTTC. It codes for CASSSQGAHNEQFF.

The table lists this clone with a count of one. The chain couples TRBV28 to TRBJ1-4; D unresolved. This CDR3 comprises 11 residues. CDR1 MDHEN and CDR2 SYDVKM come from the germline V gene. Trimming took 4 bases from V and 7 from J, leaving 4 bases between them. The CDR3, as DNA: TGTGCCAGCAGTTCCAGTGAAAAACTGTTTTTT. Translating it yields CASSSSEKLFF. The entire variable domain, with the rest obtained from reference TRBV28 and TRBJ1-4, is as follows: DVKVTQSSRYLVKRTGEKVFLECVQDMDHENMFWYRQDPGLGLRLIYFSYDVKMKEKGDIPEGYSVSREKKERFSLILESASTNQTSMYLCASSSSEKLFFGSGTQLSVL.

The chain employs TRBV7-8 and TRBJ2-1; D uncertain. The germline gives CDR1 SGHVS, CDR2 FQNEAQ. This CDR3 contains 11 residues. Trimming left V 6 bases short and J 9 bases short, with 9 bases between. The CDR3 protein is CASRAMAEQFF. The CDR3 DNA reads as TGTGCCAGCAGAGCGATGGCTGAGCAGTTCTTC.

CDR3 nucleotide sequence: TGTGCCAGCAGGGGGGGGACACGGAACGAAAAACTGTTTTTT. Its protein product is CASRGGTRNEKLFF. V is TRBV2 and J is TRBJ1-4; a weak D match, TRBD1 (6 bases). Germline loops: CDR1 SNHLY, CDR2 FYNNEI. This CDR3 has 14 residues. V gave up 6 bases and J gave up 8 bases, with 16 bases separating them. The whole variable domain, filled in from reference TRBV2 and TRBJ1-4, reads EPEVTQTPSHQVTQMGQEVILRCVPISNHLYFYWYRQILGQKVEFLVSFYNNEISEKSEIFDDQFSVERPDGSNFTLKIRSTKLEDSAMYFCASRGGTRNEKLFFGSGTQLSVL.

This chain joins TRBV28 and TRBJ2-7, with 8 bases aligning to TRBD1. The CDR3 sequence is 16 residues long. Germline V gives CDR1 MDHEN, CDR2 SYDVKM. After removal of 3 bases from V and 4 bases from J, the junction contained 11 bases not matched to a gene. CDR3 sequence: CASSFSPTTGEYEQYF. The CDR3 region has the DNA TGTGCCAGCAGTTTTTCACCGACGACAGGGGAGTACGAGCAGTACTTC.

This chain uses TRBV16 with TRBJ2-7; maybe TRBD1 (5 bases). Looked up from germline, CDR1 is KGHSY and CDR2 is FQNENV. V shed 3 bases and J shed 8 bases, with 5 bases lying between them. The CDR3 runs to 10 residues. The CDR3 here is CASSQGQQYF. CDR3 in DNA: TGTGCCAGCAGCCAGGGGCAGCAGTACTTC.

The chain joins TRBV30 to TRBJ1-3; D might be TRBD1 (5 bases). The CDR3 runs 18 residues. Germline V CDR1 and CDR2: GTSNPN, SVGIG (reference sequence). Trimming shortened V by 3 bases and J by 0 bases, and 21 bases separated the two germline ends. The DNA for the CDR3 is TGTGCCTGGAGGAACCTATCTGGAAAGGGGTCCTCTGGAAACACCATATATTTT. As protein: CAWRNLSGKGSSGNTIYF.

The chain joins TRBV27 to TRBJ2-1; D might be TRBD2 (6 bases). This CDR3 comprises 14 residues. The ends were cut back, 6 bases at V and 5 bases at J, with 14 bases in the middle. Germline V gene data show CDR1 as MNHEY and CDR2 as SMNVEV (reference sequence). The CDR3 region is CASRSLALNNEQFF. CDR3 sequence (DNA): TGTGCCAGCAGAAGTCTAGCGTTAAACAATGAGCAGTTCTTC.

The gene calls are TRBV18 and TRBJ2-3; D ambiguous. This CDR3 contains 13 residues. The V end was cut by 2 bases, the J end by 6 bases, with 9 bases between. CDR1 and CDR2 from the germline V gene are KGHSH and LQKENI. In nucleotides, the CDR3 is TGTGCCAGCTCACCAAGAAGCGTGGATACGCAGTATTTT. It encodes CASSPRSVDTQYF.

The chain joins TRBV7-9 to TRBJ1-1; D is perhaps TRBD1 (5 bases). The CDR3 has 15 amino acids. V dropped 7 bases and J dropped 4 bases, with 19 bases sitting between them. Germline V gene lookup returns CDR1 SEHNR and CDR2 FQNEAQ (reference sequence). The CDR3 region has the DNA TGTGCCAGCACCCCCGAGGAGGGGCAGAGCACTGAAGCTTTCTTT. This translates into CASTPEEGQSTEAFF.

The chain couples TRBV5-6 to TRBJ1-1, with TRBD1 matching over 7 bases. Looked up from germline, CDR1 is SGHDT and CDR2 is YYEEEE. V lost 4 bases, J lost 5 bases, and 14 bases stayed unmatched. The CDR3 spans 16 residues. The CDR3 here is CASSKAGGRGRTEAFF. The DNA for the CDR3 is TGTGCCAGCAGCAAGGCAGGTGGCAGGGGGAGGACTGAAGCTTTCTTT.